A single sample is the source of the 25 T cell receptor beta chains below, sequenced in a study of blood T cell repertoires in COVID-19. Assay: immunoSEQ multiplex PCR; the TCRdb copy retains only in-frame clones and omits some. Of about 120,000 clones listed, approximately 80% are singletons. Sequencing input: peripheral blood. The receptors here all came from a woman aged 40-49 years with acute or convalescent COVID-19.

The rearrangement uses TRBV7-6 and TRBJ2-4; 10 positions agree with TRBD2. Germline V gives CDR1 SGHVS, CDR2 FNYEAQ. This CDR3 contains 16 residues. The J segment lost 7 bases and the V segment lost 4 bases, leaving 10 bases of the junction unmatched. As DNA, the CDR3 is TGTGCCAGCAGCTCCCAGGTAGCGGGGGGCCGGAACATTCAGTACTTC. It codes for CASSSQVAGGRNIQYF.

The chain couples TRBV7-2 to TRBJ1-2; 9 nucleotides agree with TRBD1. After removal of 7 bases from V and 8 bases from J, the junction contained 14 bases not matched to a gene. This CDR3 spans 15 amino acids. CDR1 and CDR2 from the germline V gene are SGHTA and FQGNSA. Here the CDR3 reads CASNRARDRVWGYTF. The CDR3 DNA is TGTGCCAGCAACAGAGCCCGGGACAGGGTCTGGGGCTACACCTTC.

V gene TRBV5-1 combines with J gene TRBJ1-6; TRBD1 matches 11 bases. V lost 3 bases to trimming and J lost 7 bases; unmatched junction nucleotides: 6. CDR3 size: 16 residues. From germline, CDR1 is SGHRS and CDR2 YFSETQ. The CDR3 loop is CASSWRGQGANSPLHF. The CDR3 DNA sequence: TGCGCCAGCAGCTGGAGAGGACAGGGGGCGAATTCACCCCTCCACTTT.

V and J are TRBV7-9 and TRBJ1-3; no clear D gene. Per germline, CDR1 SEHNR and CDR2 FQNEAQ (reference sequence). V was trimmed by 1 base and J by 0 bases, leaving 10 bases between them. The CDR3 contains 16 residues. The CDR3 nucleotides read TGTGCCAGCAGCTTAGGCGTACCGAACTCTGGAAACACCATATATTTT. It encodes CASSLGVPNSGNTIYF.

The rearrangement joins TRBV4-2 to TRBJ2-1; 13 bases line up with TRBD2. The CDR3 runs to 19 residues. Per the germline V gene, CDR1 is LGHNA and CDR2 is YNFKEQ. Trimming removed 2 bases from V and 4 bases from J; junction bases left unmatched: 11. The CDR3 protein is CASSQSGLAGAITYNEQFF. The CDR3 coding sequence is TGTGCCAGCAGCCAATCTGGACTAGCGGGGGCCATAACTTACAATGAGCAGTTCTTC.

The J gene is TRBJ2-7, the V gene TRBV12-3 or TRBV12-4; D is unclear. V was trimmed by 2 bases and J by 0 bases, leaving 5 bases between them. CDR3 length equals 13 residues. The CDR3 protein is CASSLTASYEQYF. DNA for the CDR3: TGTGCCAGCAGTTTAACAGCCTCCTACGAGCAGTACTTC.

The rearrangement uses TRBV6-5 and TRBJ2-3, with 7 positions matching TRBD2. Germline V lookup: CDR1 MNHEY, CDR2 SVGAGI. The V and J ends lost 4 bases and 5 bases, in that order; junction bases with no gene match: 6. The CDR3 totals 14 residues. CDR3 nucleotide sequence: TGTGCCAGCAGTTTCGGGGGGAACTTAGATACGCAGTATTTT. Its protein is CASSFGGNLDTQYF.

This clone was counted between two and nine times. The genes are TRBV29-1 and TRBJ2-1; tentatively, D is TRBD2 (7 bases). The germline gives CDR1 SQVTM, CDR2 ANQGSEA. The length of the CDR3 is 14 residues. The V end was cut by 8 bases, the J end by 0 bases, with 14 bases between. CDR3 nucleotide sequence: TGCAGCTCCGACGCGGGGGCCTCCTACAATGAGCAGTTCTTC. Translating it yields CSSDAGASYNEQFF.

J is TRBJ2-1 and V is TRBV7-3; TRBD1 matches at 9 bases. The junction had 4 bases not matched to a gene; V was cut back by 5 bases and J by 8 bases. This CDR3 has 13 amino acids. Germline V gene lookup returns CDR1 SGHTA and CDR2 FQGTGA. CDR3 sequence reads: CASSAQGAYEQFF. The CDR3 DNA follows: TGTGCCAGCAGCGCACAGGGGGCATATGAGCAGTTCTTC.

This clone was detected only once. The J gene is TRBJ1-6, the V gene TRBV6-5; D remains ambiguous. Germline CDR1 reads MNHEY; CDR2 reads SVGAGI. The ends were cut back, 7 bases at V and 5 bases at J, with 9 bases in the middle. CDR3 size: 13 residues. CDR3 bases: TGTGCCAGCAAAAGCGATAATAATTCACCCCTCCACTTT. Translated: CASKSDNNSPLHF.

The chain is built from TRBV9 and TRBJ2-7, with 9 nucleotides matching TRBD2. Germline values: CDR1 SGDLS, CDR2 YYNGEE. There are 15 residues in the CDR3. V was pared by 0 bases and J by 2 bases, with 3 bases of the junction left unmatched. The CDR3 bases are TGTGCCAGCAGCGTAGATCTAGCGGGGACCTACGAGCAGTACTTC. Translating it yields CASSVDLAGTYEQYF.

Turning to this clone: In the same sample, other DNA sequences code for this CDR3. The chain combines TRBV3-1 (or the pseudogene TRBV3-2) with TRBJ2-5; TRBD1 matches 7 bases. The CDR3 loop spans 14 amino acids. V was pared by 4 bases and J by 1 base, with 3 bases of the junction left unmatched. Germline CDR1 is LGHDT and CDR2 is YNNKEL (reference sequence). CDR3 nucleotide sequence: TGTGCCAGCAGCCTCTCAGGGGGCCAAGAGACCCAGTACTTC. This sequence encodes CASSLSGGQETQYF.

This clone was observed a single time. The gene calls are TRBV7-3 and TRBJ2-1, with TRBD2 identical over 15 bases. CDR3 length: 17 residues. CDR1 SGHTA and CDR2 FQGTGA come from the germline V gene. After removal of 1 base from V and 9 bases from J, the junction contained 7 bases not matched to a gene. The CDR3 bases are TGTGCCAGCAGCTTAAGCCCGGGACTAGCGGGGGGCGGTGAGCAGTTCTTC. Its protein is CASSLSPGLAGGGEQFF.

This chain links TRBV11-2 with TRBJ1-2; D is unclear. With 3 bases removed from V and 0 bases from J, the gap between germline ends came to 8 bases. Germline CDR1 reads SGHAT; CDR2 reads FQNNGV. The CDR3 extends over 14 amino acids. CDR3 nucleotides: TGTGCCAGCAGCTTCACAGCCCCTAACTATGGCTACACCTTC. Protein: CASSFTAPNYGYTF.

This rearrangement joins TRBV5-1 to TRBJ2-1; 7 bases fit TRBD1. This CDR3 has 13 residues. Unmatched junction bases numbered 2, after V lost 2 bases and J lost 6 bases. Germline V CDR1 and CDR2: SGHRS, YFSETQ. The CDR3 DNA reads TGCGCCAGCAGCTTCCGACAGGGCAATGAGCAGTTCTTC. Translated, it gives CASSFRQGNEQFF.

The CDR3 DNA sequence: TGTGCCAGCAGCCGAACGAGGCTTGGCACTGAAGCTTTCTTT. It specifies CASSRTRLGTEAFF. The rearrangement joins TRBV3-1 (or the pseudogene TRBV3-2) to TRBJ1-1; D not certain. The CDR3 is 14 residues long. Germline lookup yields CDR1 LGHDT and CDR2 YNNKEL (reference sequence). Trimming shortened V by 4 bases and J by 4 bases, and 13 bases separated the two germline ends.

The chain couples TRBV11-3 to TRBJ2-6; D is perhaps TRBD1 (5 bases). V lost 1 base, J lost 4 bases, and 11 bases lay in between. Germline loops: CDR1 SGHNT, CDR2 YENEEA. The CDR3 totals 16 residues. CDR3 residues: CASSLVGRAGANVLTF. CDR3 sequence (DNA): TGTGCCAGCAGCTTAGTCGGCAGGGCCGGGGCCAACGTCCTGACTTTC. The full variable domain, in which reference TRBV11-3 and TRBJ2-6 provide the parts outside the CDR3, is EAGVVQSPRYKIIEKKQPVAFWCNPISGHNTLYWYLQNLGQGPELLIRYENEEAVDDSQLPKDRFSAERLKGVDSTLKIQPAELGDSAVYLCASSLVGRAGANVLTFGAGSRLTVL.

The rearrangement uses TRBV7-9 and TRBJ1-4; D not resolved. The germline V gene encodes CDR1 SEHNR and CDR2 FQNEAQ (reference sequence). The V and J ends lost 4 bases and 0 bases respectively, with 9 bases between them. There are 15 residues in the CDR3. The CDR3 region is CASSSHGATNEKLFF. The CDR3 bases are TGTGCCAGCAGCTCCCACGGTGCAACTAATGAAAAACTGTTTTTT.

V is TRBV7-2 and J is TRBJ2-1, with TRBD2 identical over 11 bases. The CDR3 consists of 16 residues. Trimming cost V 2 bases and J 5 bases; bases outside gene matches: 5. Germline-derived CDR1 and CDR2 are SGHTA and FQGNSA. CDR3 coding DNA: TGTGCCAGCAGCTTATTTAGCGGGGGGGGAAACAATGAGCAGTTCTTC. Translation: CASSLFSGGGNNEQFF.

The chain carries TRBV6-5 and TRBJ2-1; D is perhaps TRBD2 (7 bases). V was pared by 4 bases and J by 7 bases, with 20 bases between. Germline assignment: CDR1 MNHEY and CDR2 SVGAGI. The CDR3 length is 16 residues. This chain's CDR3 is CASSSPVGGAGNEQFF. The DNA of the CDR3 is TGTGCCAGCAGTTCTCCTGTTGGGGGGGCCGGGAATGAGCAGTTCTTC.

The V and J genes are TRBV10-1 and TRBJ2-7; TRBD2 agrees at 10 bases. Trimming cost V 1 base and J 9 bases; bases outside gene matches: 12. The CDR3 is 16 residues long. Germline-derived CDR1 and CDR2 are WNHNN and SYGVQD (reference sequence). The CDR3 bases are TGCGCCAGCAGTGAGTACCCCGACAGGGTAGCGGGAGGGCAGTACTTC. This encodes CASSEYPDRVAGGQYF.

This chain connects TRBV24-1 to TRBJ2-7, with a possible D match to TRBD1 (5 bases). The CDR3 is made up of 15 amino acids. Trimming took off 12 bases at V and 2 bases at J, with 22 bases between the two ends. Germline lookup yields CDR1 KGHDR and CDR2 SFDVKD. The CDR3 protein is CAVSPTGQPPYEQYF. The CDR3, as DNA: TGTGCCGTCTCGCCTACAGGACAACCACCCTACGAGCAGTACTTC.

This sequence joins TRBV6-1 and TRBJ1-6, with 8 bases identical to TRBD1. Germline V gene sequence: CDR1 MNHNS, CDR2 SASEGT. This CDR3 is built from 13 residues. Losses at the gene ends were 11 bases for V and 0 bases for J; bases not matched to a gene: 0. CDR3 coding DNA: TGTGCCGGACAGGGCTCCTATAATTCACCCCTCCACTTT. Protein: CAGQGSYNSPLHF.

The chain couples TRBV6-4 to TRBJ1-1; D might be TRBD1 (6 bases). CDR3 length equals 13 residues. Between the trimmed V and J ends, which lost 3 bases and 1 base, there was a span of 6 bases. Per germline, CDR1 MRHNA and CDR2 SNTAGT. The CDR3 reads CASSEGANTEAFF. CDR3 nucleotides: TGTGCCAGCAGTGAGGGGGCGAACACTGAAGCTTTCTTT.

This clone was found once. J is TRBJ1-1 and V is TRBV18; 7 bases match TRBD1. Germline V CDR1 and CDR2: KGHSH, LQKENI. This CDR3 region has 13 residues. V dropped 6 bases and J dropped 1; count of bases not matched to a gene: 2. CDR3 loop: CASSGTENTEAFF. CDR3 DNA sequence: TGTGCCAGCTCTGGGACAGAGAACACTGAAGCTTTCTTT.